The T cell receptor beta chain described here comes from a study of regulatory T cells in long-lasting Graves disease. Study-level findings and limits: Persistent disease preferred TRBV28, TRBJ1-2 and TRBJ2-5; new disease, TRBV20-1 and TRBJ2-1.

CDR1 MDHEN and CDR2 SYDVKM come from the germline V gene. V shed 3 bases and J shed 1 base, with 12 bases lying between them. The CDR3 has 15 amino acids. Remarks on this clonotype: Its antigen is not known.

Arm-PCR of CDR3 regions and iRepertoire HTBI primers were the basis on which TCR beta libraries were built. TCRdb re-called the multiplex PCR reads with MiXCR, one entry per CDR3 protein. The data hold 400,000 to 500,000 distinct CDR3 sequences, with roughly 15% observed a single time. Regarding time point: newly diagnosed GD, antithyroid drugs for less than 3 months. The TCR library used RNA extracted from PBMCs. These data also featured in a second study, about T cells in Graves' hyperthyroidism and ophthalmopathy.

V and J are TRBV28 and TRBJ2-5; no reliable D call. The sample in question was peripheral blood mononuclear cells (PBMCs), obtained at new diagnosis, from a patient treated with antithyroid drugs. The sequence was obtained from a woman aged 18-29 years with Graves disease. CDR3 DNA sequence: TGTGCCAGCAGTTTGGTTGGGTTCCGCCAAGAGACCCAGTACTTC. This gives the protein CASSLVGFRQETQYF.